Each of the 5 T cell receptor beta chains below was sequenced from the same sample in a study of blood T cell repertoires in COVID-19. This table comes from immunoSEQ multiplex PCR, and its TCRdb copy is limited to in-frame clones, with some not included. The table lists about 280,000 clones, 88% of them singletons. The material sequenced was peripheral blood. These receptors came from a woman aged 25 to 39 with COVID-19, enrolled during active disease.

The chain has TRBV2 and TRBJ2-7; the D gene is possibly TRBD1 (6 bases). V gave up 4 bases and J gave up 3 bases, with 13 bases separating them. Germline V lookup: CDR1 SNHLY, CDR2 FYNNEI. The CDR3 extends over 14 amino acids. This chain's CDR3 is CASSGRGAFYEQYF. The CDR3 bases are TGTGCCAGCAGTGGCAGGGGAGCCTTCTACGAGCAGTACTTC.

V usage is TRBV3-1 (or the pseudogene TRBV3-2) and J usage is TRBJ2-1, with TRBD2 identical over 11 bases. V dropped 3 bases and J dropped 0; count of bases not matched to a gene: 4. The CDR3 has 17 amino acids. Germline assignment: CDR1 LGHDT and CDR2 YNNKEL (reference sequence). The CDR3 region is CASSHRLAGYSYNEQFF. CDR3 DNA sequence: TGTGCCAGCAGCCACCGACTAGCGGGATACTCCTACAATGAGCAGTTCTTC.

V gene TRBV19 combines with J gene TRBJ2-6; D is perhaps TRBD1 (5 bases). This CDR3 region has 15 residues. V was trimmed by 2 bases and J by 2 bases, leaving 7 bases between them. Germline assignment: CDR1 LNHDA and CDR2 SQIVND (reference sequence). The CDR3 DNA follows: TGTGCCAGTAGTATAAGGGGTGCTGGGGCCAACGTCCTGACTTTC. It codes for CASSIRGAGANVLTF.

This clone was seen a handful of times. This chain connects TRBV18 to TRBJ1-2, with 9 positions matching TRBD1. The trim removed 6 bases at V and 2 bases at J, leaving 10 bases unmatched. The CDR3 totals 16 residues. The germline V gene has CDR1 KGHSH and CDR2 LQKENI. The CDR3: CASSAEQGALNYGYTF. CDR3 DNA sequence: TGTGCCAGCTCGGCTGAACAGGGGGCGCTGAACTATGGCTACACCTTC.

The chain is built from TRBV9 and TRBJ2-1, with TRBD1 matching over 7 bases. From germline, CDR1 is SGDLS and CDR2 YYNGEE. The V gene end was trimmed by 6 bases and the J gene end by 9 bases; junction bases not matched to a gene: 12. The CDR3 is made up of 14 amino acids. CDR3 sequence reads: CASTTETGSGEQFF. The CDR3 region has the DNA TGTGCCAGCACAACCGAGACAGGGTCGGGTGAGCAGTTCTTC.